The clone carrying this TCR beta chain was seen just once. No antigen is known for it. The CDR3 totals 17 residues. CDR1 and CDR2 from the germline V gene are MGHRA and YSYEKL. Trimming removed 4 bases from V and 1 base from J; junction bases left unmatched: 10. The sample originates from a study of chemoradiotherapy in HPV16-positive cancers. Clones were read by immunoSEQ multiplex PCR, and TCRdb kept only the in-frame ones, dropping some. The sample has about 7,000 clones, 85% to 90% seen once; the top ten hold 3.5% to 4.5%. Overall study findings and caveats: HPV-specific T cells were functionally defined from only a couple of HPV16-positive patients.

Sampling was conducted from a patient who underwent chemoradiotherapy. The V and J genes are TRBV4-1 and TRBJ1-3; 7 nucleotides align to TRBD1. This sequence originates from a human donor with HPV-associated anogenital cancer. The CDR3 nucleotides are TGCGCCAGCAGCCCCTTTGGTAAGACAGGGTCTGGAAACACCATATATTTT. Its translation is CASSPFGKTGSGNTIYF.